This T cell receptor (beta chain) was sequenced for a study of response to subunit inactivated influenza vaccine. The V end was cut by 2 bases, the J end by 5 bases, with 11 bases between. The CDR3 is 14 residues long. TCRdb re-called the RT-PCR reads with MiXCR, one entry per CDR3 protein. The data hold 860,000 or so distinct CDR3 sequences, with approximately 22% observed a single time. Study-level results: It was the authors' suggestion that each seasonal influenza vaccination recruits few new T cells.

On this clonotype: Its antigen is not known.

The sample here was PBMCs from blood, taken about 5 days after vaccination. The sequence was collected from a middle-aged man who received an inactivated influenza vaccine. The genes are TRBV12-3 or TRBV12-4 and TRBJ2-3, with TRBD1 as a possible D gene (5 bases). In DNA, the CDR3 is TGTGCCAGCAGTTTACAATCAGGGCTAGATACGCAGTATTTT. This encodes CASSLQSGLDTQYF.